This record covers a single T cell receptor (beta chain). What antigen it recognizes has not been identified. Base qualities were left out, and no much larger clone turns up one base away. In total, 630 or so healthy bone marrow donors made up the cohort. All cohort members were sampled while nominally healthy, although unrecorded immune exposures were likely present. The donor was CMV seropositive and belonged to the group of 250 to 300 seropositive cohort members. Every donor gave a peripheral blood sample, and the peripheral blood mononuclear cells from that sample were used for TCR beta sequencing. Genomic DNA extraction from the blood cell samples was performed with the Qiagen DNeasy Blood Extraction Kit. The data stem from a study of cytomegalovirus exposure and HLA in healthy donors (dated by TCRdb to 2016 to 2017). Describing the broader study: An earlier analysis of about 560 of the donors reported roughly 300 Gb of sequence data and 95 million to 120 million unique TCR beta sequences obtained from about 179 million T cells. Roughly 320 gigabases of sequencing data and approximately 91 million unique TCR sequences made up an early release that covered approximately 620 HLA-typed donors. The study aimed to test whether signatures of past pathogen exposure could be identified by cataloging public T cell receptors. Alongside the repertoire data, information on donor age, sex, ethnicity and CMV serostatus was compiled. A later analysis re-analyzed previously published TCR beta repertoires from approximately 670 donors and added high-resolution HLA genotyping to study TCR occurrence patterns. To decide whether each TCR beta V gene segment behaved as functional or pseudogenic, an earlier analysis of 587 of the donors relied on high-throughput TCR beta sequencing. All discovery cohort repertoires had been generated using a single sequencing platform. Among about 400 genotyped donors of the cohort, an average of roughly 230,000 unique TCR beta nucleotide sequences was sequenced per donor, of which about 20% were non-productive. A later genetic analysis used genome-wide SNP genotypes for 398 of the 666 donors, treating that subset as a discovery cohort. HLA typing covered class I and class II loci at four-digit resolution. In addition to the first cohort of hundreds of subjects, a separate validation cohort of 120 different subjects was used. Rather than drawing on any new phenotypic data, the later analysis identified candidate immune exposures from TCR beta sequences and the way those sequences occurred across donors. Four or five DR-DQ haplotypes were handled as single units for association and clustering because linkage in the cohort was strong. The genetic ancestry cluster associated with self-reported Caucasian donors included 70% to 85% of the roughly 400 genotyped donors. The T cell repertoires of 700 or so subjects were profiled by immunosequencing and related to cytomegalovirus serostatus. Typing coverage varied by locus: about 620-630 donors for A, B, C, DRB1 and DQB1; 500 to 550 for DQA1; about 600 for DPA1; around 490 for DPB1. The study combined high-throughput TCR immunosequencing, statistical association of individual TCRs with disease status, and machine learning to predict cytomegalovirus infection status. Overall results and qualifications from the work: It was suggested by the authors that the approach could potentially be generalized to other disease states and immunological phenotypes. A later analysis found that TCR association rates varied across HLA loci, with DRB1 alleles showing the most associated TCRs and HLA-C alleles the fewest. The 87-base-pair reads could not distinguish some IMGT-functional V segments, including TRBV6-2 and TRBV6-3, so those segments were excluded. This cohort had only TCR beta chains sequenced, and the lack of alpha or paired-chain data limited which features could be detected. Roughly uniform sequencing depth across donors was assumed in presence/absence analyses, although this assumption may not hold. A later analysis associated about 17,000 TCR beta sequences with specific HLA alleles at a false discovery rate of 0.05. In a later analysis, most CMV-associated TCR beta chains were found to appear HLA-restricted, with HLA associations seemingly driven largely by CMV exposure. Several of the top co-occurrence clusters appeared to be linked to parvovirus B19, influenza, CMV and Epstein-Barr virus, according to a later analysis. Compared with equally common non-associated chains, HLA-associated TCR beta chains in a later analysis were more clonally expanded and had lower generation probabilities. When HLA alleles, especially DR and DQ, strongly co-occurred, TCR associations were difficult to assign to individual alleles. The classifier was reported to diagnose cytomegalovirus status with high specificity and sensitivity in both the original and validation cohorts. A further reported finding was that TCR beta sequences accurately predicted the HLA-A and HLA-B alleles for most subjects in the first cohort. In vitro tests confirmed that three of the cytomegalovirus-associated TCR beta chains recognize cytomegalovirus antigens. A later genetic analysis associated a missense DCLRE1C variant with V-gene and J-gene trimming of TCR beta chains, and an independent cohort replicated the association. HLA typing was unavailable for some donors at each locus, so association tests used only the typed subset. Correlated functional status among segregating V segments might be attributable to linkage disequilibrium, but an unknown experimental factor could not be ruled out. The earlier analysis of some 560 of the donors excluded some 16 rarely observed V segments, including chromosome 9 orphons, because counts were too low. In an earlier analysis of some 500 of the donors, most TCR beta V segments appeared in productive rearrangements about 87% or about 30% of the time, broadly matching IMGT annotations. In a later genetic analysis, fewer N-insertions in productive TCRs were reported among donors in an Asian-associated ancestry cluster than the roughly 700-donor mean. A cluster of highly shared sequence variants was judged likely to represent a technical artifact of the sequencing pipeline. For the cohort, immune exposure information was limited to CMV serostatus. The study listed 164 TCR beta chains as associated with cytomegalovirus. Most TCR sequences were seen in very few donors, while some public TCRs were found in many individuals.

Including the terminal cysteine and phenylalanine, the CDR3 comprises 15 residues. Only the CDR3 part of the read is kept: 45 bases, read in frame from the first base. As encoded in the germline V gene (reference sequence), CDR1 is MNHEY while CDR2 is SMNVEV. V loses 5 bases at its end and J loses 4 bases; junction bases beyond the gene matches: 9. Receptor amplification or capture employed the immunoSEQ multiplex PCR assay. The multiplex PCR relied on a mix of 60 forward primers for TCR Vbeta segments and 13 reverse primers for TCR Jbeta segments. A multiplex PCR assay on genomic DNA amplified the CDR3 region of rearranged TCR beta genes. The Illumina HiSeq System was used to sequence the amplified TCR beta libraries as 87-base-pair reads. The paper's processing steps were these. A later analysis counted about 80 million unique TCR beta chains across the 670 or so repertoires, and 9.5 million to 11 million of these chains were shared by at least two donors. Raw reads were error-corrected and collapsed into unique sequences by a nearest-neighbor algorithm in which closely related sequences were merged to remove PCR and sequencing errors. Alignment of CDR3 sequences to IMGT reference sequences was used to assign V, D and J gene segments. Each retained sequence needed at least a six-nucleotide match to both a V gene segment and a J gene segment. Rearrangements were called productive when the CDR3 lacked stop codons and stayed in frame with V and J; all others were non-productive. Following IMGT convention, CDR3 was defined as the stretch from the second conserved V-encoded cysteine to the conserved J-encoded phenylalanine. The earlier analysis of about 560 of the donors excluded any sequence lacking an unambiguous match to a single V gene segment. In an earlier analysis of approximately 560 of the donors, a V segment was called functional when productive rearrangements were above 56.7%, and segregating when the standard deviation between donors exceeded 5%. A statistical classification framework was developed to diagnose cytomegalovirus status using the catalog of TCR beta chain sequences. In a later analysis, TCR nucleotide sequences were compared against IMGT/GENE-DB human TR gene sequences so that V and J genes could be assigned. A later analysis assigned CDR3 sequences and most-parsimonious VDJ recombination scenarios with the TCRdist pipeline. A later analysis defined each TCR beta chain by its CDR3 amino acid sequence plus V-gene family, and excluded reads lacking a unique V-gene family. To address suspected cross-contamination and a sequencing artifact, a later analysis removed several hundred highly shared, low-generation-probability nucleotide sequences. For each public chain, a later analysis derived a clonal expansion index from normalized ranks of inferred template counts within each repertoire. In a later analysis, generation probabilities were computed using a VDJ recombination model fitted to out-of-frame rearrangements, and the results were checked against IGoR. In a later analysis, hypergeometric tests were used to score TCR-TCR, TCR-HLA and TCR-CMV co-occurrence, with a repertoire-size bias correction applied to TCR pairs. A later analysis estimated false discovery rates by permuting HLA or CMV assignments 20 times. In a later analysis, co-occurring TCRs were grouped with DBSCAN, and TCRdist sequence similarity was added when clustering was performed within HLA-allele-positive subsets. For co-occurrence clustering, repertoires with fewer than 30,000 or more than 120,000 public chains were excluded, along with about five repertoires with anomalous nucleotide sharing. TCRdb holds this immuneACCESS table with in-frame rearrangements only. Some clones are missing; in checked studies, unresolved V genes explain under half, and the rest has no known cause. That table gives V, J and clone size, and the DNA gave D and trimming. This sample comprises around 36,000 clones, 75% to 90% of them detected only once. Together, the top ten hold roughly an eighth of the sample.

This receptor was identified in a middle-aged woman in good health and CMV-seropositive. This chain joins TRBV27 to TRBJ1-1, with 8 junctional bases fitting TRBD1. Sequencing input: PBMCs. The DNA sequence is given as TGTGCCAGCAGTCAGAGACAGGGGAGGGTCACTGAAGCTTTCTTT. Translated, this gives CASSQRQGRVTEAFF.